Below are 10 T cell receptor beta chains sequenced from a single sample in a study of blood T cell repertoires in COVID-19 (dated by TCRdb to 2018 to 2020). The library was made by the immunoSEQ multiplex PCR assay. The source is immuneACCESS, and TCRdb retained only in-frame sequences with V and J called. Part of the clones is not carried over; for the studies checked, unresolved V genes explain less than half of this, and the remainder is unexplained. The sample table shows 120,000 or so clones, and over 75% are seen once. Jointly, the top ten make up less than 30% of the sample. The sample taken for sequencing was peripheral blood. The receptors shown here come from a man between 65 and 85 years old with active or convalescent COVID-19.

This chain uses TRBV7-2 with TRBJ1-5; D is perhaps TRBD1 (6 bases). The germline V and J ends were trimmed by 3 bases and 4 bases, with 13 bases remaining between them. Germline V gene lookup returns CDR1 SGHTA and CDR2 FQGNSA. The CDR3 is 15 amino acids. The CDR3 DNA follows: TGTGCCAGCAGCTTTAAGACAGGCGATAATCAGCCCCAGCATTTT. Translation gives CASSFKTGDNQPQHF.

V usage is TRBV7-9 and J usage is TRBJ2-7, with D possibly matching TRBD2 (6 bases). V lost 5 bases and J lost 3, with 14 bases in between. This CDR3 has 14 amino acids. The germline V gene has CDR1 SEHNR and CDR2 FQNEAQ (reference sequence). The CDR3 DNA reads TGTGCCAGCAGCCTGATGGAGGGAAGCTACGAGCAGTACTTC. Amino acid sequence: CASSLMEGSYEQYF.

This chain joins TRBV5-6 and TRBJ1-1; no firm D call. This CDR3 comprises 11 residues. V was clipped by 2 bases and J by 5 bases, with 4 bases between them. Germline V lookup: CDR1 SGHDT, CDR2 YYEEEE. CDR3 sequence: CASSFLTEAFF. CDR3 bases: TGTGCCAGCAGCTTTCTGACTGAAGCTTTCTTT.

CDR3 nucleotide sequence: TGTGCCAGCAGTTGGGAAGGGGCAACTAATGAAAAACTGTTTTTT. This codes for CASSWEGATNEKLFF. The chain links TRBV6-6 to TRBJ1-4; a possible D gene is TRBD1 (5 bases). Trimming shortened V by 4 bases and J by 0 bases, and 9 bases separated the two germline ends. This CDR3 comprises 15 residues. The V gene's germline CDR1 is MNHNY and CDR2 SVGAGI (reference sequence).

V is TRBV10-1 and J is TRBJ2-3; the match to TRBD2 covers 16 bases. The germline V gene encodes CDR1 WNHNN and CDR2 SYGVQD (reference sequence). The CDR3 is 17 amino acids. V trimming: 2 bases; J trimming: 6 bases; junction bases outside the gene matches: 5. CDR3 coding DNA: TGCGCCAGCAGTGAGCCGGGACTAGCGGGAGGGCAGGATACGCAGTATTTT. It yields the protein CASSEPGLAGGQDTQYF.

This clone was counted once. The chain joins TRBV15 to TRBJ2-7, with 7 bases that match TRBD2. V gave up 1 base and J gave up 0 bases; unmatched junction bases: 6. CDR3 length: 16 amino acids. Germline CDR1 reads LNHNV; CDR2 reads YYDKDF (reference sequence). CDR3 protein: CATSRADRGSSYEQYF. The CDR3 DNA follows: TGTGCCACCAGCAGAGCGGATCGCGGGAGCTCCTACGAGCAGTACTTC. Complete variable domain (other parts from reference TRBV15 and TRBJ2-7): DAMVIQNPRYQVTQFGKPVTLSCSQTLNHNVMYWYQQKSSQAPKLLFHYYDKDFNNEADTPDNFQSRRPNTSFCFLDIRSPGLGDTAMYLCATSRADRGSSYEQYFGPGTRLTVT.

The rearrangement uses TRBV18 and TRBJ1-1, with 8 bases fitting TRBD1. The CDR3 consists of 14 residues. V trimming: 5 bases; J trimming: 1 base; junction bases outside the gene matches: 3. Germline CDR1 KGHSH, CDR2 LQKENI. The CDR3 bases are TGTGCCAGCTCAATTGGACAGGGGAACACTGAAGCTTTCTTT. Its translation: CASSIGQGNTEAFF.

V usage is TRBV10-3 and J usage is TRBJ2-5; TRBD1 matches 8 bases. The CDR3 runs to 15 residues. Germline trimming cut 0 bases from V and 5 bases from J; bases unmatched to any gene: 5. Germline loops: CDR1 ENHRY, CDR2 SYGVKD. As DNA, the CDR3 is TGTGCCATCAGTGAGTCAGGACAGGGTGAGGAGACCCAGTACTTC. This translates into CAISESGQGEETQYF.

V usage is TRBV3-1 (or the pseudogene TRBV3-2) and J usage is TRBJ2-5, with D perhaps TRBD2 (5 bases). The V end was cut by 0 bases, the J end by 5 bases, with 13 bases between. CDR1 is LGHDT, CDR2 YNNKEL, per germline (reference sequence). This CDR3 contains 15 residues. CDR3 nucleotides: TGTGCCAGCAGCCAAGAGGCAGCCGGGGAGGAGACCCAGTACTTC. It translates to CASSQEAAGEETQYF.

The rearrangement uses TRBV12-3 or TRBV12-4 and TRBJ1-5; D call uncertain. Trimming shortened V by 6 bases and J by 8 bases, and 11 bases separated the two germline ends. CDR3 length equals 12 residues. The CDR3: CASSPRVKPQHF. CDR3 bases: TGTGCCAGCAGCCCCCGGGTGAAGCCCCAGCATTTT.